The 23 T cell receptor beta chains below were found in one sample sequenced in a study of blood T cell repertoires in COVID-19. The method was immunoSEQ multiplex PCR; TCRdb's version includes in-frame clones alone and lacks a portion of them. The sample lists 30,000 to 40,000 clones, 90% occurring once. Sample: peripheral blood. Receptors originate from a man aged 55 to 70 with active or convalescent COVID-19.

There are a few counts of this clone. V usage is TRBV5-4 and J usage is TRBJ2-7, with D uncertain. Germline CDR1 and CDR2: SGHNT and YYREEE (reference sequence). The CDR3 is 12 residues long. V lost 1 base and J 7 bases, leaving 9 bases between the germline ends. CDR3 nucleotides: TGTGCCAGCAGCTTGTCAGGAATTGAGCAGTACTTC. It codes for CASSLSGIEQYF.

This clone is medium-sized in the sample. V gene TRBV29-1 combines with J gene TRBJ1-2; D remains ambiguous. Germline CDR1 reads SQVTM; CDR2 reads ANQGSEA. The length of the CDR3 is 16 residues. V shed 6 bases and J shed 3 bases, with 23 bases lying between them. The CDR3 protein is CSVEPPGGSTYYGYTF. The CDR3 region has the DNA TGCAGCGTGGAACCCCCAGGAGGGAGCACCTACTATGGCTACACCTTC.

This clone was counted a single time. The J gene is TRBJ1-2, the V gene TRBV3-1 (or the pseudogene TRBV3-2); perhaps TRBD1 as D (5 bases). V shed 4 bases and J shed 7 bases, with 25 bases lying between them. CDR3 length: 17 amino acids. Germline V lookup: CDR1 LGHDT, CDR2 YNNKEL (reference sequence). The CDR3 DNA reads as TGTGCCAGCAGCCCCCTTTCTCCCGGAGGGGCAGCGCGTGGCTACACCTTC. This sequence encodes CASSPLSPGGAARGYTF.

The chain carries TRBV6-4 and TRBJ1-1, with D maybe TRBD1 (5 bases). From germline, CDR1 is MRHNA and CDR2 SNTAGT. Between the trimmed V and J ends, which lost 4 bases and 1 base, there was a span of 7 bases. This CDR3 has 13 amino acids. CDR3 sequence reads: CASSVGQNTEAFF. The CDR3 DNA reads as TGTGCCAGCAGTGTAGGACAGAACACTGAAGCTTTCTTT.

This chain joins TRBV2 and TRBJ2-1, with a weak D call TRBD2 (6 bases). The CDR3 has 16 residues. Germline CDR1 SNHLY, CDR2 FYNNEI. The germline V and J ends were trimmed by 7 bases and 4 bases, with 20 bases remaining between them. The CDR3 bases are TGTGCCAGCATGAGGGAGCGGGTTAAAGGGTACAATGAGCAGTTCTTC. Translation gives CASMRERVKGYNEQFF.

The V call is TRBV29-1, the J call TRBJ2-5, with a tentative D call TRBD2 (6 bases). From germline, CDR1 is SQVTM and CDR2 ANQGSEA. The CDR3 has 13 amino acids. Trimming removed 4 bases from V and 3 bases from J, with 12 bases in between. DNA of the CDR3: TGCAGCGTTGTTGCGGGACCGAAAGAGACCCAGTACTTC. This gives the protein CSVVAGPKETQYF.

This CDR3 reads CASSNQGGYNSPLHF. CDR3 in DNA: TGTGCCAGCAGTAATCAGGGGGGCTATAATTCACCCCTCCACTTT. J is TRBJ1-6 and V is TRBV6-5; TRBD1 agrees at 7 bases. Trimming at V came to 5 bases and at J to 3 bases, leaving 4 bases not matched to a gene. Germline-derived CDR1 and CDR2 are MNHEY and SVGAGI. This CDR3 has 15 amino acids.

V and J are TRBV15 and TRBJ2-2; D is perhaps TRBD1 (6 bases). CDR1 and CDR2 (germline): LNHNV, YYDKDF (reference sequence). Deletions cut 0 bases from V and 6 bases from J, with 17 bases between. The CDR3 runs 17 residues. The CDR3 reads CATSRDQGLVSSGELFF. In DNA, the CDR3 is TGTGCCACCAGCAGAGACCAGGGGTTAGTTTCGTCCGGGGAGCTGTTTTTT. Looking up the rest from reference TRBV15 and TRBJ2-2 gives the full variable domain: DAMVIQNPRYQVTQFGKPVTLSCSQTLNHNVMYWYQQKSSQAPKLLFHYYDKDFNNEADTPDNFQSRRPNTSFCFLDIRSPGLGDTAMYLCATSRDQGLVSSGELFFGEGSRLTVL.

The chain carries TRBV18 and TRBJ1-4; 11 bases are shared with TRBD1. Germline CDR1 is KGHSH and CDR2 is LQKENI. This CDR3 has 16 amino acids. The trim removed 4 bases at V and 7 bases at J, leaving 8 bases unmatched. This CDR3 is CASSQRDRGRSEKLFF. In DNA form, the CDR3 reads TGTGCCAGCTCACAACGGGACAGGGGGAGGTCTGAAAAACTGTTTTTT. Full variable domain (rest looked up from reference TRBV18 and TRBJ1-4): NAGVMQNPRHLVRRRGQEARLRCSPMKGHSHVYWYRQLPEEGLKFMVYLQKENIIDESGMPKERFSAEFPKEGPSILRIQQVVRGDSAAYFCASSQRDRGRSEKLFFGSGTQLSVL.

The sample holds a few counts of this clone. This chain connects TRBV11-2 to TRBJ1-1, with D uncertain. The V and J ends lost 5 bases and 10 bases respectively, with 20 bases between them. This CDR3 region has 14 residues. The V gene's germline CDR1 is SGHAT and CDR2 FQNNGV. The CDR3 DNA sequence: TGTGCCAGCAGCACCATCCCTGTGAACGCGGGAGCTTTCTTT. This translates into CASSTIPVNAGAFF.

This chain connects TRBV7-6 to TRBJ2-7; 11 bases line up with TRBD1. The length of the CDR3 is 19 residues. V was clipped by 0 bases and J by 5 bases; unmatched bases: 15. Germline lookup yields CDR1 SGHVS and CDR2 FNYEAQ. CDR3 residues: CASSLAIVGQGARGDEQYF. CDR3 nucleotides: TGTGCCAGCAGCTTAGCGATAGTAGGACAGGGGGCTAGGGGCGACGAGCAGTACTTC. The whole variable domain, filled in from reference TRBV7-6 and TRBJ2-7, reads GAGVSQSPRYKVTKRGQDVALRCDPISGHVSLYWYRQALGQGPEFLTYFNYEAQQDKSGLPNDRFSAERPEGSISTLTIQRTEQRDSAMYRCASSLAIVGQGARGDEQYFGPGTRLTVT.

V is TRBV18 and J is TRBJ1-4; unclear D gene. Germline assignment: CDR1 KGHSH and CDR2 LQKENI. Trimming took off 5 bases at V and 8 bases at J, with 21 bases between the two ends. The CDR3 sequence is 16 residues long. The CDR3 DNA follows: TGTGCCAGCTCAGCTGACGAGGCGGGGTCGTACGAAAAACTGTTTTTT. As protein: CASSADEAGSYEKLFF.

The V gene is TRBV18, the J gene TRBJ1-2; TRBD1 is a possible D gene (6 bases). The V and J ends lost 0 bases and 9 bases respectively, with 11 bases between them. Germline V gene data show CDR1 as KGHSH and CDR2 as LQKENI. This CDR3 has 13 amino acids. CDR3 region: CASSPPVRGSYTF. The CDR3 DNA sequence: TGTGCCAGCTCACCACCGGTGAGGGGGAGCTACACCTTC.

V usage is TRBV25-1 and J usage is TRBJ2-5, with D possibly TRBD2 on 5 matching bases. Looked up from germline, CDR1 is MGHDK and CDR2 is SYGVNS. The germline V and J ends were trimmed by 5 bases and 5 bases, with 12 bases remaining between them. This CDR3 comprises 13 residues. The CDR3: CASSLRGRETQYF. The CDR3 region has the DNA TGTGCCAGCAGTTTGCGAGGGCGTGAGACCCAGTACTTC.

The CDR3 sequence: CATSSDRMTAYGYTF. The CDR3 nucleotides read TGTGCCACCAGCAGTGACAGAATGACAGCCTATGGCTACACCTTC. The chain has TRBV15 and TRBJ1-2; D is perhaps TRBD1 (5 bases). Between the trimmed V and J ends, which lost 3 bases and 4 bases, there was a span of 15 bases. The germline gives CDR1 LNHNV, CDR2 YYDKDF (reference sequence). The CDR3 sequence is 15 residues long. Variable domain in full (rest from reference TRBV15 and TRBJ1-2): DAMVIQNPRYQVTQFGKPVTLSCSQTLNHNVMYWYQQKSSQAPKLLFHYYDKDFNNEADTPDNFQSRRPNTSFCFLDIRSPGLGDTAMYLCATSSDRMTAYGYTFGSGTRLTVV.

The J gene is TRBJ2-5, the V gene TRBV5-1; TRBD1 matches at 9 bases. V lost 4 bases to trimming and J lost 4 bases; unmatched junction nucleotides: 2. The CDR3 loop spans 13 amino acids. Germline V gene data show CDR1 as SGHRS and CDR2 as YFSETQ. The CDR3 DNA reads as TGCGCCAGCAGCAAGGGACAGGGAGAGACCCAGTACTTC. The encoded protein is CASSKGQGETQYF.

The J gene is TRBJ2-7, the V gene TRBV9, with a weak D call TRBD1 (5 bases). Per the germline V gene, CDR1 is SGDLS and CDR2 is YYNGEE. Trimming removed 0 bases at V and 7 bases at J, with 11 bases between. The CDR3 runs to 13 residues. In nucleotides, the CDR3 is TGTGCCAGCAGCGTAGAGGCCACAGGAGAGCAGTACTTC. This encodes CASSVEATGEQYF.

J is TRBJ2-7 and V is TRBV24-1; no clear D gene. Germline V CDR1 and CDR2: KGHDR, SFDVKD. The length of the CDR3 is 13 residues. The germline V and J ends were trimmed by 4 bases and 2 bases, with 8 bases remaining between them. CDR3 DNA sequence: TGTGCCACCAGTGACTCCGGAGCCTACGAGCAGTACTTC. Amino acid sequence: CATSDSGAYEQYF.

Here the CDR3 DNA reads TGTGCCAGCAGCCTCTGGACTAGCGGGAGAGGGGATACGCAGTATTTT. This translates into CASSLWTSGRGDTQYF. This chain uses TRBV14 with TRBJ2-3; TRBD2 aligns across 13 bases. The CDR3 has 16 residues. Trimming at V came to 4 bases and at J to 6 bases, leaving 7 bases not matched to a gene. Germline values: CDR1 SGHDN, CDR2 FVKESK.

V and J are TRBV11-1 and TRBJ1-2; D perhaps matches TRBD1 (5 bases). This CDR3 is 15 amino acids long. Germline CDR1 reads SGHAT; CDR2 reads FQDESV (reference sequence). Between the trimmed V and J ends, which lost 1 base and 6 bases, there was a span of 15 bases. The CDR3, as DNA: TGTGCCAGCAGCTTAGACGGCAGGGAAACGGATGGCTACACCTTC. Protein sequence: CASSLDGRETDGYTF.

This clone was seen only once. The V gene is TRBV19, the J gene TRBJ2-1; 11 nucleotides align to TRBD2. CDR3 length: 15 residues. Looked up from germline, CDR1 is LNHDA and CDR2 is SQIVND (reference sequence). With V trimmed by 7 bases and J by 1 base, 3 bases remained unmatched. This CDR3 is CASTRLAGSYNEQFF. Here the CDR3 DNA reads TGTGCCAGTACCAGACTAGCGGGATCCTACAATGAGCAGTTCTTC.

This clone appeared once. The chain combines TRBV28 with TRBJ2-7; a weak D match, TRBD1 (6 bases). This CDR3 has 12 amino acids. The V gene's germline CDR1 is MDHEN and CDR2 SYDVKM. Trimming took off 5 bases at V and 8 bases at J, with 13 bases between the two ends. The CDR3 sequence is CASSIQQGQQYF. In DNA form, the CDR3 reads TGTGCCAGCAGTATTCAACAGGGTCAGCAGTACTTC.

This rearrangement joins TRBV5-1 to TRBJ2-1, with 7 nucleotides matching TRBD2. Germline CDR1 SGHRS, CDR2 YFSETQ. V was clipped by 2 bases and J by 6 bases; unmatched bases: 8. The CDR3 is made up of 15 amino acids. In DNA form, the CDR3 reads TGCGCCAGCAGCTTCGCGGGAGTAGGAGCCAATGAGCAGTTCTTC. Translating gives CASSFAGVGANEQFF.